These T cell receptor beta chains were read from a single sample in a study of OX40 agonist ivuxolimab in advanced cancers. The repertoire was sequenced with immunoSEQ multiplex PCR; TCRdb's copy has only in-frame clones and lacks some. The sample lists some 80,000 clones; 75% to 90% were seen once. The source was CD4+ or CD8+ T cells sorted from blood, collected in a trial of the OX40 agonist ivuxolimab. The receptors shown here come from an adult with an advanced solid tumor such as melanoma, head and neck, liver or kidney cancer. The CDR3 runs from the conserved cysteine through the conserved F or W. Fields, in order: D gene, clone size, V gene, J gene, CDR3 protein, CDR3 DNA. The D gene is left open where the match is weak. Not all rows give a size; the values are once, few, many and, for expanded clones, a class.

NA	NA	TRBV27	TRBJ2-7	CASSFSFTGTTYEQYF	TGTGCCAGCAGTTTTTCGTTCACGGGAACCACCTACGAGCAGTACTTC
NA	once	TRBV5-5	TRBJ1-5	CASSLDPANQPQHF	TGTGCCAGCAGCTTGGACCCTGCCAATCAGCCCCAGCATTTT
TRBD2	NA	TRBV7-2	TRBJ2-1	CASSLSSGSPEQFF	TGTGCCAGCAGCTTAAGTAGCGGGAGCCCTGAGCAGTTCTTC
NA	NA	TRBV4-2	TRBJ1-5	CASSQDDPSNQPQHF	TGTGCCAGCAGCCAAGATGACCCGTCCAATCAGCCCCAGCATTTT
NA	NA	TRBV5-1	TRBJ2-2	CASSPAPSRPRGTGELFF	TGCGCCAGCAGCCCGGCCCCTAGCAGACCACGAGGCACCGGGGAGCTGTTTTTT
NA	NA	TRBV6-1	TRBJ1-2	CASSEAGGRLYGYTF	TGTGCCAGCAGTGAAGCAGGGGGGCGTCTCTATGGCTACACCTTC
NA	once	TRBV19	TRBJ1-1	CASSMYSLGGTEAFF	TGTGCCAGTAGTATGTACTCTCTCGGGGGTACTGAAGCTTTCTTT
NA	NA	TRBV10-2	TRBJ1-5	CASSESAGSNNQPQHF	TGCGCCAGCAGTGAGTCCGCCGGCAGCAACAATCAGCCCCAGCATTTT
TRBD2	NA	TRBV5-8	TRBJ2-3	CASSRKRGGSTDTQYF	TGTGCCAGCAGCCGAAAGCGGGGTGGGAGCACAGATACGCAGTATTTT
NA	NA	TRBV30	TRBJ1-5	CAWSVSLNSNQPQHF	TGTGCCTGGAGTGTCAGTCTGAATAGCAATCAGCCCCAGCATTTT
TRBD1	NA	TRBV19	TRBJ2-2	CASSMGQGNTGELFF	TGTGCCAGTAGTATGGGACAGGGTAATACCGGGGAGCTGTTTTTT
NA	NA	TRBV4-3	TRBJ2-2	CASSQGRAWQDTGELFF	TGCGCCAGCAGCCAAGGCAGGGCCTGGCAGGACACCGGGGAGCTGTTTTTT
NA	once	TRBV10-3	TRBJ2-2	CAISPTTGELFF	TGTGCCATCAGCCCTACTACCGGGGAGCTGTTTTTT
TRBD2	NA	TRBV19	TRBJ2-3	CASSSPGLAGGSREADTQYF	TGTGCCAGTAGTTCGCCTGGACTAGCGGGAGGTTCAAGAGAGGCAGATACGCAGTATTTT
TRBD2	NA	TRBV7-9	TRBJ2-3	CASSYTAGGRDTQYF	TGTGCCAGCAGCTATACAGCGGGAGGGCGAGATACGCAGTATTTT
NA	NA	TRBV10-1	TRBJ2-7	CASSESGVYEQYF	TGCGCCAGCAGTGAATCGGGGGTATACGAGCAGTACTTC
TRBD2	NA	TRBV18	TRBJ2-3	CASSPLEASGSPPDTQYF	TGTGCCAGCTCACCATTGGAGGCGAGCGGGAGCCCCCCAGATACGCAGTATTTT
NA	once	TRBV19	TRBJ1-2	CASSIVSRASANYGYTF	TGTGCCAGTAGTATAGTTTCCAGGGCCTCAGCTAACTATGGCTACACCTTC
TRBD1	NA	TRBV27	TRBJ2-7	CASSQRQGSSYEQYF	TGTGCCAGCAGTCAGAGACAGGGAAGCTCCTACGAGCAGTACTTC
TRBD2	NA	TRBV19	TRBJ2-3	CASSVSGTSGRRGTDTQYF	TGTGCCAGTAGTGTCTCCGGGACTAGCGGGAGGAGGGGGACAGATACGCAGTATTTT
TRBD2	NA	TRBV7-9	TRBJ2-1	CASSRNSGSGNEQFF	TGTGCCAGCAGCCGAAATAGCGGGAGCGGCAATGAGCAGTTCTTC
NA	NA	TRBV18	TRBJ1-3	CASSVDIVSGNTIYF	TGTGCCAGCTCAGTGGACATCGTGTCTGGAAACACCATATATTTT
TRBD2	NA	TRBV18	TRBJ2-7	CASSPVLALRPNEQYF	TGTGCCAGCTCACCAGTACTAGCGTTACGACCTAACGAGCAGTACTTC
NA	NA	TRBV29-1	TRBJ2-1	CSVRPGAYNEQFF	TGCAGCGTCCGGCCAGGGGCCTACAATGAGCAGTTCTTC
NA	NA	TRBV7-2	TRBJ2-5	CASSLPQWGVQETQYF	TGTGCCAGCAGCCTGCCACAGTGGGGCGTACAAGAGACCCAGTACTTC
NA	NA	TRBV6-1	TRBJ2-2	CASLKPGVETGELFF	TGTGCCAGCCTAAAACCGGGAGTCGAGACCGGGGAGCTGTTTTTT
NA	NA	TRBV11-2	TRBJ2-5	CASSSGLSQETQYF	TGTGCCAGCAGCTCGGGGCTCTCCCAAGAGACCCAGTACTTC
NA	once	TRBV21-1	TRBJ2-3	CASSKGGTGTDTQYF	TGTGCCAGCAGCAAAGGTGGGACAGGCACAGATACGCAGTATTTT
NA	NA	TRBV5-4	TRBJ2-5	CASSGAGRIQETQYF	TGTGCCAGCAGCGGAGCTGGCCGCATCCAAGAGACCCAGTACTTC
TRBD1	NA	TRBV6-6	TRBJ1-1	CASRHPGTGLAFF	TGTGCCAGCAGGCATCCCGGGACAGGGCTCGCTTTCTTT
TRBD2	NA	TRBV6-6	TRBJ2-1	CASSPGTSGRASEQFF	TGTGCCAGCAGTCCGGGAACTAGCGGGAGGGCAAGTGAGCAGTTCTTC
NA	NA	TRBV6-1	TRBJ2-4	CASSEAGQLAKNIQYF	TGTGCCAGCAGTGAAGCCGGACAGTTAGCCAAAAACATTCAGTACTTC
NA	NA	TRBV7-7	TRBJ2-5	CASSLGPKETQYF	TGTGCCAGCAGCTTGGGGCCCAAAGAGACCCAGTACTTC
NA	NA	TRBV6-5	TRBJ2-5	CASRDYLRQYF	TGTGCCAGCAGGGATTATTTAAGGCAGTACTTC
TRBD2	NA	TRBV6-1	TRBJ2-7	CASMERESTEQYF	TGTGCCAGCATGGAGCGGGAGTCTACCGAGCAGTACTTC
TRBD1	NA	TRBV6-6	TRBJ1-1	CASSPRQGTNTEAFF	TGTGCCAGCAGCCCTCGACAGGGGACGAACACTGAAGCTTTCTTT
NA	once	TRBV9	TRBJ2-5	CASSVGIQETQYF	TGTGCCAGCAGCGTAGGTATCCAAGAGACCCAGTACTTC
NA	NA	TRBV28	TRBJ2-7	CASSLYGYEQYF	TGTGCCAGCAGTTTATACGGCTACGAGCAGTACTTC
NA	NA	TRBV4-1	TRBJ2-7	CASSQERYSGYEQYF	TGCGCCAGCAGCCAAGAAAGATACTCGGGGTACGAGCAGTACTTC
TRBD1	NA	TRBV19	TRBJ1-1	CASDPTGINTEAFF	TGTGCCAGTGACCCGACAGGGATAAACACTGAAGCTTTCTTT